These 15 T cell receptor beta chains came from one sample sequenced in a study of regulatory T cells in long-lasting Graves disease. Sequencing libraries for TCR beta were prepared with iRepertoire HTBI primers and Arm-PCR of CDR3 regions. TCRdb ran MiXCR on the multiplex PCR reads and lists one entry per CDR3 protein. The profile covers 700,000 or so distinct CDR3 sequences, with approximately 31% appearing a single time and about two fifths taken by the ten largest. Time point reported: persistent/refractory GD, antithyroid drugs over 5 years with positive TRAb. The TCR library was made from RNA that had been extracted from PBMCs in TRIzol. Specimen: peripheral blood mononuclear cells (PBMCs), collected when the disease was refractory, from a patient treated with antithyroid drugs. The receptors stem from a female donor with Graves disease.

Only a few counts were recorded for this clonotype. This chain uses TRBV9 with TRBJ2-7; 15 positions match TRBD2. V shed 2 bases and J 5 bases; nucleotides not matched to a gene: 8. Germline V lookup: CDR1 SGDLS, CDR2 YYNGEE. The CDR3 is made up of 17 amino acids. The CDR3 loop is CASSVGLAGGPRNEQYF. The CDR3 DNA sequence: TGTGCCAGCAGCGTCGGACTAGCGGGAGGGCCTAGGAACGAGCAGTACTTC.

This clonotype has a count of ten or more. The chain has TRBV12-3 or TRBV12-4 and TRBJ1-4; unclear D gene. The CDR3 totals 14 residues. V was shortened by 2 bases and J by 8 bases, with 12 bases between the two germline ends. The CDR3 DNA reads as TGTGCCAGCAGTTTAAGTCCGGCGGCGGAAAAACTGTTTTTT. It encodes CASSLSPAAEKLFF.

The sample holds many counts of this clonotype. This chain connects TRBV2 to TRBJ1-1; D uncertain. The CDR3 totals 10 residues. With 3 bases removed from V and 8 bases from J, the gap between germline ends came to 4 bases. Germline V gene data show CDR1 as SNHLY and CDR2 as FYNNEI. The CDR3 protein is CASSESEAFF. CDR3 nucleotides: TGTGCCAGCAGTGAGAGCGAAGCTTTCTTT.

This clonotype was seen repeatedly, ten times or more. The chain couples TRBV28 to TRBJ1-4; 7 positions match TRBD1. Looked up from germline, CDR1 is MDHEN and CDR2 is SYDVKM. V lost 10 bases and J lost 10; bases outside the gene matches: 9. CDR3 length: 12 amino acids. Here the CDR3 DNA reads TGTGCCACCCCAGGGGGGGGTGGAAAACTGTTTTTT. This codes for CATPGGGGKLFF. Complete variable domain (other parts from reference TRBV28 and TRBJ1-4): DVKVTQSSRYLVKRTGEKVFLECVQDMDHENMFWYRQDPGLGLRLIYFSYDVKMKEKGDIPEGYSVSREKKERFSLILESASTNQTSMYLCATPGGGGKLFFGSGTQLSVL.

This clonotype was seen a few times. The J gene is TRBJ1-2, the V gene TRBV7-9; D may be TRBD1 (5 bases). The CDR3 length is 15 residues. The V and J ends lost 1 base and 8 bases respectively, with 17 bases between them. Germline loops: CDR1 SEHNR, CDR2 FQNEAQ (reference sequence). In nucleotides, the CDR3 is TGTGCCAGCAGCTTAGTAGAGCCAGGGCCGAACGGCTACACCTTC. Translation: CASSLVEPGPNGYTF.

The chain uses TRBV6-2 or TRBV6-3 and TRBJ2-5; 7 nucleotides agree with TRBD2. Germline V gives CDR1 MNHEY, CDR2 SVGEGT. The CDR3 is 18 amino acids. Trimming took 2 bases from V and 1 from J; bases not matched to a gene: 13. The CDR3 is CASSYLTGRGGVQETQYF. CDR3 bases: TGTGCCAGCAGTTACCTCACAGGCCGCGGGGGAGTCCAAGAGACCCAGTACTTC.

This clonotype came up a few times. The rearrangement uses TRBV24-1 and TRBJ1-2, with D possibly matching TRBD1 (5 bases). Deletions cut 2 bases from V and 6 bases from J, with 18 bases between. The CDR3 has 16 amino acids. Germline values: CDR1 KGHDR, CDR2 SFDVKD. The CDR3 sequence: CATSDSGSGGTDGYTF. In nucleotides, the CDR3 is TGTGCCACCAGTGATTCGGGCTCGGGCGGGACCGATGGCTACACCTTC.

This clonotype was detected a few times. This chain uses TRBV11-2 with TRBJ1-2; 8 bases fit TRBD1. From germline, CDR1 is SGHAT and CDR2 FQNNGV. The CDR3 length is 15 residues. The J segment lost 3 bases and the V segment lost 1 base, leaving 4 bases of the junction unmatched. In DNA, the CDR3 is TGTGCCAGCAGCTTAGTGACAGGGGAGGACTATGGCTACACCTTC. Translation: CASSLVTGEDYGYTF.

The chain employs TRBV12-3 or TRBV12-4 and TRBJ1-2, with 9 positions matching TRBD1. CDR3 length: 14 amino acids. The V segment lost 4 bases and the J segment 8 bases; nucleotides outside the gene matches: 8. CDR3 nucleotides: TGTGCCAGCAGTTCCCCCCGGACAGGGGAGGGCTACACCTTC. Its protein is CASSSPRTGEGYTF.

The V and J genes are TRBV3-1 and TRBJ1-5, with TRBD1 as a possible D gene (5 bases). CDR3 size: 16 residues. V was shortened by 1 base and J by 4 bases, with 14 bases between the two germline ends. Germline loops: CDR1 LGHDT, CDR2 YNNKEL (reference sequence). The CDR3 coding sequence is TGTGCCAGCAGCCAAGCGGGGGGGTTGATGAATCAGCCCCAGCATTTT. This codes for CASSQAGGLMNQPQHF.

This clonotype was observed many times. This sequence joins TRBV20-1 and TRBJ1-5; D is unclear. The V end lost 1 base, the J end lost 5 bases, and 9 bases lay between the germline ends. This CDR3 is built from 13 residues. CDR1 and CDR2 from the germline V gene are DFQATT and SNEGSKA (reference sequence). Written as DNA, the CDR3 is TGCAGTGCTAGAGTGCCTGGGGATCAGCCCCAGCATTTT. Translating gives CSARVPGDQPQHF.

The chain couples TRBV7-6 to TRBJ1-4; D may be TRBD1 (6 bases). CDR3 size: 16 residues. Trimming stripped 2 bases from V and 3 bases from J, with 13 bases between. In germline, CDR1 is SGHVS, CDR2 FNYEAQ. DNA for the CDR3: TGTGCCAGCAGCTTAAGGGGGAGAATGGCTAATGAAAAACTGTTTTTT. Its protein product is CASSLRGRMANEKLFF.

This clonotype was counted ten times or more. The chain is built from TRBV2 and TRBJ1-5; maybe TRBD1 (5 bases). This CDR3 comprises 15 residues. Germline V gene data show CDR1 as SNHLY and CDR2 as FYNNEI. Trimming pared 5 bases from V and 6 bases from J, leaving 17 bases between. The CDR3 bases are TGTGCCAGCAGTAAAGGGGTATCCAGGAGTCAGCCCCAGCATTTT. It encodes CASSKGVSRSQPQHF.

This clonotype occurred many times. The genes are TRBV11-2 and TRBJ2-7; TRBD2 aligns across 11 bases. This CDR3 is 14 amino acids long. CDR1 is SGHAT and CDR2 is FQNNGV in the germline V gene. The V and J ends lost 5 bases and 6 bases, in that order; junction bases with no gene match: 6. The CDR3 bases are TGTGCCAGCAGCCCGTTAGCGGGAGGGGGCGAGCAGTACTTC. It specifies CASSPLAGGGEQYF.

V gene TRBV6-7 combines with J gene TRBJ2-7, with 11 bases that match TRBD2. TRBV6-7 is flagged as an ORF with uncertain function. The CDR3 runs 19 residues. V trimming: 4 bases; J trimming: 0 bases; junction bases outside the gene matches: 14. In DNA, the CDR3 is TGTGCCAGCAGTTTCCCTAGGGGAGCTAGCGGGAGGACCTCCTACGAGCAGTACTTC. This codes for CASSFPRGASGRTSYEQYF.